Presented here are 8 T cell receptor beta chains from one specimen sequenced in a study of T cell changes during pregnancy in multiple sclerosis (dated by TCRdb to 2018 to 2020). Libraries were constructed by the immunoSEQ multiplex PCR assay. TCRdb provides this immuneACCESS table in a form limited to in-frame rearrangements. Some clones are lacking; in checked studies, under half of them reflect an unresolved V gene, and why the rest are absent is not known. In this sample the table shows roughly 49,000 clones, nearly 95% of which occur a single time. 0.2% to 0.3% of the sample comes from the top ten. Source: CD4+ T cells from peripheral blood mononuclear cells, taken in the second trimester of pregnancy. The receptors were sampled from a female donor with multiple sclerosis, enrolled in a pregnancy study.

This sequence joins TRBV14 and TRBJ2-7; 8 bases align to TRBD1. CDR3 length: 15 residues. J gave up 4 bases and V 1 base, and 6 bases lay outside the gene matches. The germline CDR1 and CDR2 sequences are SGHDN and FVKESK. CDR3 coding DNA: TGTGCCAGCAGCCAAGGGGCAGGGGGCCTTTACGAGCAGTACTTC. It yields the protein CASSQGAGGLYEQYF.

J is TRBJ2-7 and V is TRBV6-5; a weak D match, TRBD1 (6 bases). The CDR3 has 15 amino acids. With 1 base removed from V and 3 bases from J, the gap between germline ends came to 13 bases. Looked up from germline, CDR1 is MNHEY and CDR2 is SVGAGI. The CDR3 DNA sequence: TGTGCCAGCAGTTACTTGGGGGCAAAACTCTACGAGCAGTACTTC. This codes for CASSYLGAKLYEQYF.

The chain recombines TRBV11-2 with TRBJ1-4; D perhaps matches TRBD1 (6 bases). Germline CDR1 is SGHAT and CDR2 is FQNNGV. Deletions cut 2 bases from V and 7 bases from J, with 8 bases between. The CDR3 runs 13 residues. CDR3 protein: CASSLSRGEKLFF. Here the CDR3 DNA reads TGTGCCAGCAGCTTAAGCAGGGGTGAAAAACTGTTTTTT.

This clone was seen a single time. V and J are TRBV19 and TRBJ2-7, with 7 positions matching TRBD1. Looked up from germline, CDR1 is LNHDA and CDR2 is SQIVND (reference sequence). The CDR3 runs 14 residues. V shed 3 bases and J 4 bases; nucleotides not matched to a gene: 6. The CDR3 reads CASSIGTAVYEQYF. The CDR3 region has the DNA TGTGCCAGTAGTATCGGGACAGCTGTATACGAGCAGTACTTC.

This clone showed up just once. The chain employs TRBV7-8 and TRBJ1-5, with a tentative D call TRBD1 (6 bases). The V gene lost 1 base and the J gene lost 6 bases, with 13 bases spanning the gap. The CDR3 spans 15 residues. Germline CDR1 reads SGHVS; CDR2 reads FQNEAQ. In DNA, the CDR3 is TGTGCCAGCAGCTTAGAACAGGGACGGAGTCAGCCCCAGCATTTT. Translation gives CASSLEQGRSQPQHF.

This CDR3 reads CASSSGQGNQPQHF. The CDR3 DNA follows: TGTGCCAGTAGTTCGGGACAGGGCAATCAGCCCCAGCATTTT. V gene TRBV19 combines with J gene TRBJ1-5; 8 positions match TRBD1. V shed 5 bases, J shed 2 bases, and the junction held 2 bases outside the gene matches. The CDR3 length is 14 residues. The V gene's germline CDR1 is LNHDA and CDR2 SQIVND (reference sequence).

In this sample, this clone turned up once. V usage is TRBV5-1 and J usage is TRBJ2-5; 9 nucleotides agree with TRBD2. The CDR3 covers 14 residues. CDR1 and CDR2 from the germline V gene are SGHRS and YFSETQ. J was trimmed by 1 base and V by 7 bases; bases with no gene match: 5. CDR3 residues: CASRERGVQETQYF. The CDR3 region has the DNA TGCGCCAGCCGGGAGCGGGGGGTCCAAGAGACCCAGTACTTC.

This clone was observed once. The chain has TRBV5-1 and TRBJ2-2; the match to TRBD1 covers 9 bases. The V and J ends lost 0 bases and 7 bases, in that order; junction bases with no gene match: 4. From germline, CDR1 is SGHRS and CDR2 YFSETQ. This CDR3 comprises 15 residues. The chain's CDR3 is CASSLAQGANGELFF. The CDR3 DNA is TGCGCCAGCAGCTTGGCACAGGGGGCGAACGGGGAGCTGTTTTTT.